The entry that follows covers one T cell receptor (beta chain) sequence. The junction had 6 bases not matched to a gene; V was cut back by 5 bases and J by 5 bases. CDR1 is SGHTA and CDR2 is FQGNSA in the germline V gene. The CDR3 has 14 residues. The source of the sample is a study of siplizumab effects on memory and regulatory T cells. The table came from immunoSEQ multiplex PCR; TCRdb's copy has only in-frame clones and leaves some out. The sample gives 100,000 or so clones, just over 90% of which show up once; about 0.16% is in the top ten. This TCR derives from a human donor in good health. The chain has TRBV7-2 and TRBJ1-1; 9 bases fit TRBD1. The sequenced sample consisted of non-Treg CD4+ T cells sorted from blood. The CDR3 here is CASSLDRGWTEAFF. CDR3 bases: TGTGCCAGCAGCCTGGACAGGGGTTGGACTGAAGCTTTCTTT.